The rows below give T cell receptor beta chains drawn from one sample of a study of read filtering for tumor transcriptome and immune sequencing. TCRdb ran MiXCR on the reads and lists one entry per CDR3 protein. The data contain around 44,000 distinct CDR3 sequences, under 15% of them singletons. Sequencing was performed on a population of CD138-negative cells sorted from bone marrow. The receptors here all came from a donor at least 40 years old with multiple myeloma. Both conserved end residues are part of each CDR3.

J gene: TRBJ2-7; V gene: TRBV5-1; CDR3 protein: CASSFYSGGETYEQYF
J gene: TRBJ2-3; V gene: TRBV18; CDR3 protein: CASSNHGGSTDTQYF
J gene: TRBJ2-2; V gene: TRBV30; CDR3 protein: CAWRSQGYTGELFF
J gene: TRBJ2-2; V gene: TRBV19; CDR3 protein: CASRGPTGFGNTGELFF
J gene: TRBJ2-2; V gene: TRBV20-1; CDR3 protein: CSGRQGKTGELFF
J gene: TRBJ1-5; V gene: TRBV4-1; CDR3 protein: CASSQVMRQVNQPQHF
J gene: TRBJ1-2; V gene: TRBV6-2/TRBV6-3; CDR3 protein: CASTTSGAGYGYTF
J gene: TRBJ2-2; V gene: TRBV12-3/TRBV12-4; CDR3 protein: CASLDEGSGELFF
J gene: TRBJ2-2; V gene: TRBV7-2; CDR3 protein: CASSLVAGGQTGELFF
J gene: TRBJ2-7; V gene: TRBV30; CDR3 protein: CAWSGSYEQYF
J gene: TRBJ2-1; V gene: TRBV12-3/TRBV12-4; CDR3 protein: CASSPGGGRLYNEQFF
J gene: TRBJ1-6; V gene: TRBV4-1; CDR3 protein: CASSQGRGWGKSPLHF
J gene: TRBJ2-4; V gene: TRBV20-1; CDR3 protein: CSVAGLAKNIQYF
J gene: TRBJ1-1; V gene: TRBV12-3/TRBV12-4; CDR3 protein: CASSNRQGITEAFF
J gene: TRBJ2-3; V gene: TRBV5-1; CDR3 protein: CASRRTGRTDTQYF
J gene: TRBJ2-3; V gene: TRBV12-3/TRBV12-4; CDR3 protein: CASSPRGVGTDTQYF
J gene: TRBJ2-3; V gene: TRBV11-2; CDR3 protein: CASSLNPADDTQYF
J gene: TRBJ2-5; V gene: TRBV6-5; CDR3 protein: CASRYSGTGRQETQYF
J gene: TRBJ1-1; V gene: TRBV29-1; CDR3 protein: CSVLVYLNTEASF
J gene: TRBJ2-4; V gene: TRBV14; CDR3 protein: CASSPGVLAKNIQYF
J gene: TRBJ2-1; V gene: TRBV5-1; CDR3 protein: CASSLRARSSYNEQFF
J gene: TRBJ2-1; V gene: TRBV4-1; CDR3 protein: CASSRGLAVTNEQFF